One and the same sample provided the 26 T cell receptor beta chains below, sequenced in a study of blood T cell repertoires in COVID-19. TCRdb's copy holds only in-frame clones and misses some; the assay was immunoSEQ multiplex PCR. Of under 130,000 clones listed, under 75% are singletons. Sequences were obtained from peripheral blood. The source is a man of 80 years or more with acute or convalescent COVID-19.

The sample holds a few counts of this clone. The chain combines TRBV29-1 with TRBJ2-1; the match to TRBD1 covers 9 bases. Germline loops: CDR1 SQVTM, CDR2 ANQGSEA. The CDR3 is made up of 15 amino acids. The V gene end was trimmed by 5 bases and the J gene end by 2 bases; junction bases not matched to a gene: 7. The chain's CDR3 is CSVYPGTGTYNEQFF. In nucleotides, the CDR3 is TGCAGCGTTTACCCCGGGACAGGGACCTACAATGAGCAGTTCTTC.

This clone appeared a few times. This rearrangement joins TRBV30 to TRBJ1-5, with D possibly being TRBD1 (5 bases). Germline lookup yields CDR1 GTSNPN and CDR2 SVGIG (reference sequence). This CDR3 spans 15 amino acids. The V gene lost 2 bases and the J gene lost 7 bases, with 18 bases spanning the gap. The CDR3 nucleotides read TGTGCCTGGAGTCCAGGGAGGGGTTTCGGGCAGCCCCAGCATTTT. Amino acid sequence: CAWSPGRGFGQPQHF.

DNA for the CDR3: TGTGCCAGCAGCCTAGGGGGACAGGGGGCGAATGGCTACACCTTC. Translating it yields CASSLGGQGANGYTF. The genes are TRBV28 and TRBJ1-2; 12 bases align to TRBD1. CDR1 is MDHEN, CDR2 SYDVKM, per germline. This CDR3 has 15 residues. Trimming removed 6 bases from V and 6 bases from J; junction bases left unmatched: 8.

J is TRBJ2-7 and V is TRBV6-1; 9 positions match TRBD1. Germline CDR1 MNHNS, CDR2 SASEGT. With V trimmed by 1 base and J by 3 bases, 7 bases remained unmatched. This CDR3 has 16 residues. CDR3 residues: CASSEVLQGAYYEQYF. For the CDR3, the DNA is TGTGCCAGCAGTGAAGTCTTACAGGGGGCTTACTACGAGCAGTACTTC.

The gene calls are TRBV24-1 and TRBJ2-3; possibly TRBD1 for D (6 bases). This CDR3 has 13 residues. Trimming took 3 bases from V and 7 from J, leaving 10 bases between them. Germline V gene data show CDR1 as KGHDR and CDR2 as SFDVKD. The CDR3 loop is CATSDGQLNTQYF. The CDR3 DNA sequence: TGTGCCACCAGTGATGGACAGTTGAATACGCAGTATTTT.

The CDR3 sequence: CASSQKPDQPQHF. CDR3 nucleotides: TGTGCCAGCAGCCAAAAACCGGATCAGCCCCAGCATTTT. The chain links TRBV7-2 to TRBJ1-5; unclear D gene. CDR3 size: 13 residues. V was clipped by 5 bases and J by 5 bases, with 10 bases between them. CDR1 and CDR2 (germline): SGHTA, FQGNSA.

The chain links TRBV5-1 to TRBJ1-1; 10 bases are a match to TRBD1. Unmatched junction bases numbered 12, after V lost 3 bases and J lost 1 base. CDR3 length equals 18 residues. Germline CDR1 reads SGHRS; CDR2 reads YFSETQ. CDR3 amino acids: CASSSNPGTGVANTEAFF. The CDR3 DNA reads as TGCGCCAGCAGCTCCAACCCCGGGACAGGGGTTGCGAACACTGAAGCTTTCTTT. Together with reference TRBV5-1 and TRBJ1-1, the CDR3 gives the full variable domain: KAGVTQTPRYLIKTRGQQVTLSCSPISGHRSVSWYQQTPGQGLQFLFEYFSETQRNKGNFPGRFSGRQFSNSRSEMNVSTLELGDSALYLCASSSNPGTGVANTEAFFGQGTRLTVV.

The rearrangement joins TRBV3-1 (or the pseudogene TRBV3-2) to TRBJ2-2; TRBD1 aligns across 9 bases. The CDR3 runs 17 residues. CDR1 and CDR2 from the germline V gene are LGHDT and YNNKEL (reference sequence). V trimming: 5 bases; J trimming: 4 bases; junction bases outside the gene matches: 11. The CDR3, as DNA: TGTGCCAGCAGCGAAAGAGGTACAGGGGGCGTCACCGGGGAGCTGTTTTTT. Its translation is CASSERGTGGVTGELFF.

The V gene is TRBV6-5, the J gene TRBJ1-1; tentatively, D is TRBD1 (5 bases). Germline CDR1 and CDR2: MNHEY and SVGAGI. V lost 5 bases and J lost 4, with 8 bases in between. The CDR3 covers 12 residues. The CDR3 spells CASSPGGTEAFF. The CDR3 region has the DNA TGTGCCAGCAGTCCCGGGGGCACTGAAGCTTTCTTT.

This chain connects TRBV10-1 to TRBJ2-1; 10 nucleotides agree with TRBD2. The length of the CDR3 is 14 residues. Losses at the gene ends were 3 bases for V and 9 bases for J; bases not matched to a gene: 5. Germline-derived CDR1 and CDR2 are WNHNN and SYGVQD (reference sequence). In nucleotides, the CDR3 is TGCGCCAGCAGTGAAGGGCTAGCGGGAGTTGAGCAGTTCTTC. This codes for CASSEGLAGVEQFF.

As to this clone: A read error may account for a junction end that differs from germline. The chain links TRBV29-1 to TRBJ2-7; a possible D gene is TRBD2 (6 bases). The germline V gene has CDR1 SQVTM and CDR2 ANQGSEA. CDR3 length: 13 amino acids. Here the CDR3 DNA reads TGCAGCGTTGAGGTACCGGGACTCACGATGAGAAGGTTC. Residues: CSVEVPGLTMRRF.

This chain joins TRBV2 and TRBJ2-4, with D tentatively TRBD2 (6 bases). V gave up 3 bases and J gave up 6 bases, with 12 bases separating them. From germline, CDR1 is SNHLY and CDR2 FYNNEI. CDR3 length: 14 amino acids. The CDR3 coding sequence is TGTGCCAGCAGTGAGACTAGGGCAGGAAACATTCAGTACTTC. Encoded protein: CASSETRAGNIQYF.

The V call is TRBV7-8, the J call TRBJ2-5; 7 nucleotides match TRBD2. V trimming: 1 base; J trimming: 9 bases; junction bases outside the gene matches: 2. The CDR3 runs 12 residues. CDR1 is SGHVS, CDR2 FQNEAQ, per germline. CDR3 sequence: CASSLVGGAQYF. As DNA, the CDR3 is TGTGCCAGCAGCTTAGTGGGGGGGGCCCAGTACTTC.

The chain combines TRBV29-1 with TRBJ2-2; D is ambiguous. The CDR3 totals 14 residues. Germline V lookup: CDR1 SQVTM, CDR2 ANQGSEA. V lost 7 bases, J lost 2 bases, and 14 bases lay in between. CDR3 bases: TGCAGCGCAATGGTACATGTCAACACCGGGGAGCTGTTTTTT. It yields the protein CSAMVHVNTGELFF.

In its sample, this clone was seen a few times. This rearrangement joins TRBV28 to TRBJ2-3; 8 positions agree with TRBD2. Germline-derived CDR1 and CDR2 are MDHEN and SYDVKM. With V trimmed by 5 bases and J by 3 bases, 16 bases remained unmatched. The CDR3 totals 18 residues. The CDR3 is CASSPRGERESGTDTQYF. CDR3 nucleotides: TGTGCCAGCAGTCCCCGCGGTGAGCGGGAGAGCGGGACAGATACGCAGTATTTT.

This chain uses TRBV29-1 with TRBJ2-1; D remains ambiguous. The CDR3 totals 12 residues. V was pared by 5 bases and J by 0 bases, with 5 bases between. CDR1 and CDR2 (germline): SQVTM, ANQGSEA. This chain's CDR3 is CSVRSSYNEQFF. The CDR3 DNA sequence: TGCAGCGTTCGGAGCTCCTACAATGAGCAGTTCTTC.

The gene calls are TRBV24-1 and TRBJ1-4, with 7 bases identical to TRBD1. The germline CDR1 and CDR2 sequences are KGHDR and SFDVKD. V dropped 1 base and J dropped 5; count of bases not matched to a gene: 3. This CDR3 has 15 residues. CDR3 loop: CATSDFATGNEKLFF. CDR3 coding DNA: TGTGCCACCAGTGATTTTGCGACAGGGAATGAAAAACTGTTTTTT.

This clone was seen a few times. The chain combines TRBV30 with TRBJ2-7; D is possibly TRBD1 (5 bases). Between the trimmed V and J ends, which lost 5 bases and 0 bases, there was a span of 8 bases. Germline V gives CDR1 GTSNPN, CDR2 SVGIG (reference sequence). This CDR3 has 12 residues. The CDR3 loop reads CAWGHSSYEQYF. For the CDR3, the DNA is TGTGCCTGGGGACACTCCTCCTACGAGCAGTACTTC.

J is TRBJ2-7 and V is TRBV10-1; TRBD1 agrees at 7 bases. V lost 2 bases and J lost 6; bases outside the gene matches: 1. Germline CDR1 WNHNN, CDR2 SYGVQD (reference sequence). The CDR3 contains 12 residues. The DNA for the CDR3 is TGCGCCAGCAGTGAGACAGGGGTCGAGCAGTACTTC. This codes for CASSETGVEQYF.

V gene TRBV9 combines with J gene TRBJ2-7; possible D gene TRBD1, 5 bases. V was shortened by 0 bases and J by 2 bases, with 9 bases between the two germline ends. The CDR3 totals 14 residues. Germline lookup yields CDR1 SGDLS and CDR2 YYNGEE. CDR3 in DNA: TGTGCCAGCAGCGTAGGGACACACACCTACGAGCAGTACTTC. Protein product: CASSVGTHTYEQYF.

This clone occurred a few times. The DNA for the CDR3 is TGTGCCAGCAGTGCCACAGGGGGTCTCTACGAGCAGTACTTC. This gives the protein CASSATGGLYEQYF. The chain links TRBV6-2 or TRBV6-3 to TRBJ2-7; 8 bases are shared with TRBD1. The V and J ends lost 5 bases and 3 bases, in that order; junction bases with no gene match: 6. Germline V gene data show CDR1 as MNHEY and CDR2 as SVGEGT. The CDR3 length is 14 residues.

Here the CDR3 reads CASSPGGNYGYTF. In nucleotides, the CDR3 is TGTGCCAGCAGCCCGGGAGGGAACTATGGCTACACCTTC. The chain carries TRBV28 and TRBJ1-2; D not certain. Trimming cost V 6 bases and J 2 bases, with 10 bases left between them. The CDR3 contains 13 residues. Per germline, CDR1 MDHEN and CDR2 SYDVKM.

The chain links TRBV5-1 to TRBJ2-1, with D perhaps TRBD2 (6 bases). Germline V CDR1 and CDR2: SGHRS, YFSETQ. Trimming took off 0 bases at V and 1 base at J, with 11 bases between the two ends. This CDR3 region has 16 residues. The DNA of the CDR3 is TGCGCCAGCAGCTTGGTTGAGCGGGTGTCCTACAATGAGCAGTTCTTC. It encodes CASSLVERVSYNEQFF.

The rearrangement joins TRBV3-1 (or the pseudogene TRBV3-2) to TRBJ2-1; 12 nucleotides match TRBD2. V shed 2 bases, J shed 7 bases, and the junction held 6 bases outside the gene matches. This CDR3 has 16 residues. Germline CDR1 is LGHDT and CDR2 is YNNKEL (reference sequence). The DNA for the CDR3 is TGTGCCAGCAGCCAACCCCTAGCGGGAGGGCAGAATGAGCAGTTCTTC. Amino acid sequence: CASSQPLAGGQNEQFF.

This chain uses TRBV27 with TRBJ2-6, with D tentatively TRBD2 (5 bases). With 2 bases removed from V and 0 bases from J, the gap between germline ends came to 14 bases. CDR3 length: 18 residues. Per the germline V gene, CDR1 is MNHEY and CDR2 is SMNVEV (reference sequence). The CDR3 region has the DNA TGTGCCAGCAGTTTAAGGTGGATAGGGAGCTCTGGGGCCAACGTCCTGACTTTC. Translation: CASSLRWIGSSGANVLTF.

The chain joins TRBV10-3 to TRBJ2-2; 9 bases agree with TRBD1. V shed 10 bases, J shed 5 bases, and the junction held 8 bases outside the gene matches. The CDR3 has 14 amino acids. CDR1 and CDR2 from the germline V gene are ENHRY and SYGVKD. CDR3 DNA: TGTGCCACCCGAGGGGACAGGGAGACCGGGGAGCTGTTTTTT. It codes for CATRGDRETGELFF.